Described below is a single TCR beta chain sequence and its context. V shed 0 bases, J shed 7 bases, and the junction held 0 bases outside the gene matches. Germline V gene sequence: CDR1 SGHRS, CDR2 YFSETQ. This CDR3 comprises 13 residues. Categorization into cohorts depended on clinical history that participants reported. The data were obtained in a study of blood T cell repertoires in COVID-19. Authors' data handling: Amplifying reference gene primers gave estimates of nucleated cell counts. The protocol was immunoSEQ multiplex PCR, while the TCRdb copy is restricted to in-frame clones and leaves out a portion. V and J calls plus clone size are reproduced from that table; the DNA served to infer D and trimming. The data hold 180,000 or so clones, with more than 80% observed a single time.

This receptor was identified in a man in his forties or fifties who had recovered from COVID-19. Source material: PBMCs or T cells enriched from blood (not recorded which). V is TRBV5-1 and J is TRBJ2-4, with 8 positions matching TRBD2. In DNA form, the CDR3 reads TGCGCCAGCAGCTTGGCGGGAGGGAACATTCAGTACTTC. It is translated as CASSLAGGNIQYF.